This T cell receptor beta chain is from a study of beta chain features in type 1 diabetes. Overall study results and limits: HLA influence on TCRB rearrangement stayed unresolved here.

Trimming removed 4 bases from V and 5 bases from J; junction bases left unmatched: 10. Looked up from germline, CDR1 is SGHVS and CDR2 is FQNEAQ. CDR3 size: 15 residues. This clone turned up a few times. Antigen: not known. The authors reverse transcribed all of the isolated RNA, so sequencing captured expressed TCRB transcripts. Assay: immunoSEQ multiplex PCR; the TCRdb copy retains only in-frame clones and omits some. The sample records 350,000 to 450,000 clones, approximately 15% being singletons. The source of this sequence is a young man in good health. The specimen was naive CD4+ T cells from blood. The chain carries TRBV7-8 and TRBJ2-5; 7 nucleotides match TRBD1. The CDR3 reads CASSSMDRTGETQYF. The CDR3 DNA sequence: TGTGCCAGCAGCTCCATGGACAGGACGGGGGAGACCCAGTACTTC.